The next 2 T cell receptor beta chains were all read from a single sample in a study of T cell responses to AZD1222 COVID-19 vaccine. Using immunoSEQ multiplex PCR, the repertoire was profiled, and TCRdb retains in-frame clones only, with some absent. The sample has about 130,000 clones; over 90% are singletons. The sequencing used peripheral blood, collected on day 0 of AZD1222 vaccination. These receptor sequences come from an adult in good health.

The rearrangement links TRBV18 to TRBJ2-6; the D is unclear. V was cut by 3 bases and J by 0 bases, with 9 bases left in between. CDR3 length: 16 amino acids. The V gene's germline CDR1 is KGHSH and CDR2 LQKENI. The DNA of the CDR3 is TGTGCCAGCTCACCCCAGAAGCACTCTGGGGCCAACGTCCTGACTTTC. Its protein product is CASSPQKHSGANVLTF. Based on the CDR3 plus reference TRBV18 and TRBJ2-6, the full variable domain is NAGVMQNPRHLVRRRGQEARLRCSPMKGHSHVYWYRQLPEEGLKFMVYLQKENIIDESGMPKERFSAEFPKEGPSILRIQQVVRGDSAAYFCASSPQKHSGANVLTFGAGSRLTVL.

The genes are TRBV5-4 and TRBJ1-2; perhaps TRBD1 as D (5 bases). The CDR3 is made up of 14 amino acids. Between the trimmed V and J ends, which lost 0 bases and 4 bases, there was a span of 10 bases. Germline CDR1 SGHNT, CDR2 YYREEE (reference sequence). In nucleotides, the CDR3 is TGTGCCAGCAGCTTGGTAGGGGATCCCTATGGCTACACCTTC. Amino acid sequence: CASSLVGDPYGYTF.